The 26 T cell receptor beta chains below all came from one sample that was sequenced in a study of a mutant IDH1 vaccine in newly diagnosed glioma. The repertoire was sequenced with immunoSEQ multiplex PCR; TCRdb's copy has only in-frame clones and lacks some. The data contain around 80,000 clones, 75% to 90% of them seen just once; the ten biggest clones take up over 0.7%. No antigen has been assigned to these receptors. Time point in this sample: week 23, last vaccination. Each dose delivered 300 ug of mutant IDH1 20-mer peptide subcutaneously with imiquimod. The sequenced sample was PBMCs, obtained from a glioma patient whose treatment included an IDH1 peptide vaccine. Every receptor here comes from a woman between 50 and 59 years old with glioma.

The J gene is TRBJ2-3, the V gene TRBV5-1; 7 bases are shared with TRBD2. The CDR3 length is 14 residues. The junction had 3 bases not matched to a gene; V was cut back by 0 bases and J by 5 bases. Per germline, CDR1 SGHRS and CDR2 YFSETQ. CDR3 loop: CASSLGLAVDTQYF. DNA for the CDR3: TGCGCCAGCAGCTTGGGGCTAGCGGTAGATACGCAGTATTTT.

Only a few counts were recorded for this clone. J is TRBJ2-7 and V is TRBV6-1, with 7 positions matching TRBD1. Germline CDR1 MNHNS, CDR2 SASEGT. The CDR3 has 13 amino acids. Germline trimming cut 8 bases from V and 5 bases from J; bases unmatched to any gene: 9. CDR3 DNA: TGTGCCAGCTGGTCCCTTACAGGGGACGAGCAGTACTTC. Translating it yields CASWSLTGDEQYF.

CDR3 in amino acids: CASSFGTSGYEQYF. In DNA, the CDR3 is TGTGCCAGCAGCTTCGGGACTAGCGGCTACGAGCAGTACTTC. The chain combines TRBV9 with TRBJ2-7, with 11 bases identical to TRBD2. Unmatched junction bases numbered 3, after V lost 4 bases and J lost 3 bases. The CDR3 runs to 14 residues. Per germline, CDR1 SGDLS and CDR2 YYNGEE. Supplemented by reference TRBV9 and TRBJ2-7, the full variable domain reads DSGVTQTPKHLITATGQRVTLRCSPRSGDLSVYWYQQSLDQGLQFLIQYYNGEERAKGNILERFSAQQFPDLHSELNLSSLELGDSALYFCASSFGTSGYEQYFGPGTRLTVT.

The CDR3 loop is CASSLEATYEQYF. Here the CDR3 DNA reads TGTGCCAGCAGCTTGGAGGCTACCTACGAGCAGTACTTC. The chain links TRBV5-6 to TRBJ2-7, with D unresolved. The CDR3 runs 13 residues. CDR1 is SGHDT, CDR2 YYEEEE, per germline. The V gene lost 0 bases and the J gene lost 2 bases, with 6 bases spanning the gap.

V is TRBV25-1 and J is TRBJ2-3; D is uncertain. CDR1 is MGHDK and CDR2 is SYGVNS in the germline V gene. V was clipped by 5 bases and J by 4 bases, with 22 bases between them. There are 17 residues in the CDR3. Here the CDR3 DNA reads TGTGCCAGCAGTACTCCCCATTGGCTGGGGTTCGCAGATACGCAGTATTTT. As protein: CASSTPHWLGFADTQYF. The whole variable domain, remainder taken from reference TRBV25-1 and TRBJ2-3, is EADIYQTPRYLVIGTGKKITLECSQTMGHDKMYWYQQDPGMELHLIHYSYGVNSTEKGDLSSESTVSRIRTEHFPLTLESARPSHTSQYLCASSTPHWLGFADTQYFGPGTRLTVL.

V and J are TRBV11-2 and TRBJ2-5; D remains ambiguous. V lost 3 bases and J lost 5, with 4 bases in between. The CDR3 has 11 residues. Germline V lookup: CDR1 SGHAT, CDR2 FQNNGV. In nucleotides, the CDR3 is TGTGCCAGCAGCTTGAAGGAGACCCAGTACTTC. Its protein is CASSLKETQYF.

The rearrangement links TRBV6-5 to TRBJ1-1; perhaps TRBD1 as D (6 bases). This CDR3 region has 14 residues. Deletions cut 3 bases from V and 4 bases from J, with 12 bases between. Germline values: CDR1 MNHEY, CDR2 SVGAGI. In DNA, the CDR3 is TGTGCCAGCAGTTATTTTGGCAGGGGCACTGAAGCTTTCTTT. Protein product: CASSYFGRGTEAFF.

This clone was observed once. The chain carries TRBV11-2 and TRBJ2-7, with TRBD2 matching over 7 bases. This CDR3 has 15 amino acids. V trimming: 5 bases; J trimming: 6 bases; junction bases outside the gene matches: 13. Per germline, CDR1 SGHAT and CDR2 FQNNGV. CDR3 protein: CASSRIQGGFGEQYF. The CDR3 DNA follows: TGTGCCAGCAGCCGCATCCAGGGAGGGTTCGGCGAGCAGTACTTC.

This chain links TRBV10-3 with TRBJ1-1, with D maybe TRBD1 (6 bases). V shed 7 bases and J shed 4 bases, with 7 bases lying between them. Germline CDR1 ENHRY, CDR2 SYGVKD. This CDR3 contains 11 residues. CDR3 region: CAIKGGTEAFF. DNA for the CDR3: TGTGCCATCAAGGGGGGCACTGAAGCTTTCTTT.

This chain joins TRBV9 and TRBJ1-3; D gene unclear. This CDR3 has 12 amino acids. CDR1 SGDLS and CDR2 YYNGEE come from the germline V gene. V was shortened by 6 bases and J by 0 bases, with 4 bases between the two germline ends. The CDR3 DNA is TGTGCCAGCAAGAGCTCTGGAAACACCATATATTTT. Residues: CASKSSGNTIYF.

The V call is TRBV5-1, the J call TRBJ2-7; weak D call: TRBD2 (5 bases). This CDR3 is 15 amino acids long. Germline loops: CDR1 SGHRS, CDR2 YFSETQ. V lost 7 bases, J lost 3 bases, and 20 bases lay in between. The CDR3 here is CASGPGSGPLYEQYF. The CDR3 DNA reads TGCGCCAGCGGACCGGGGTCAGGCCCCCTCTACGAGCAGTACTTC.

V and J are TRBV29-1 and TRBJ2-5; 7 bases agree with TRBD2. The V gene end was trimmed by 1 base and the J gene end by 2 bases; junction bases not matched to a gene: 10. The length of the CDR3 is 16 residues. Germline V gives CDR1 SQVTM, CDR2 ANQGSEA. The CDR3 spells CSVEVGLADKQETQYF. The CDR3 coding sequence is TGCAGCGTTGAAGTCGGGCTAGCGGATAAACAAGAGACCCAGTACTTC.

The sample holds one count of this clone. The rearrangement joins TRBV10-3 to TRBJ1-5; D gene ambiguous. CDR3 size: 13 residues. The V gene's germline CDR1 is ENHRY and CDR2 SYGVKD. The ends were cut back, 5 bases at V and 9 bases at J, with 14 bases in the middle. The CDR3 DNA is TGTGCCATCAGTTGGGAGGCAGGAAGGCCCCAGCATTTT. It specifies CAISWEAGRPQHF.

This rearrangement joins TRBV2 to TRBJ1-3, with no clear D. Trimming shortened V by 5 bases and J by 1 base, and 15 bases separated the two germline ends. CDR1 and CDR2 (germline): SNHLY, FYNNEI. The CDR3 is 16 residues long. The chain's CDR3 is CASSIIYGGSGNTIYF. The CDR3 DNA sequence: TGTGCCAGCAGTATCATATACGGAGGGTCTGGAAACACCATATATTTT.

This CDR3 reads CASKNSDRENTEAFF. The CDR3, as DNA: TGTGCCAGCAAAAACTCGGACAGGGAGAACACTGAAGCTTTCTTT. The gene calls are TRBV28 and TRBJ1-1; TRBD1 matches at 8 bases. Unmatched junction bases numbered 8, after V lost 7 bases and J lost 1 base. The germline CDR1 and CDR2 sequences are MDHEN and SYDVKM. The CDR3 is made up of 15 amino acids.

This clone was seen a few times. This chain connects TRBV11-2 to TRBJ2-1; 10 bases line up with TRBD2. Trimming at V came to 5 bases and at J to 6 bases, leaving 10 bases not matched to a gene. The CDR3 is 16 residues long. Germline-derived CDR1 and CDR2 are SGHAT and FQNNGV. CDR3 nucleotide sequence: TGTGCCAGCAGCCGACCAAGCGGGAGGGCCGGCAATGAGCAGTTCTTC. Protein: CASSRPSGRAGNEQFF.

The chain combines TRBV11-2 with TRBJ2-4; D unresolved. The V gene's germline CDR1 is SGHAT and CDR2 FQNNGV. V was clipped by 1 base and J by 0 bases, with 7 bases between them. CDR3 length: 15 amino acids. In nucleotides, the CDR3 is TGTGCCAGCAGCTTAGGGGAACAAGCCAAAAACATTCAGTACTTC. Its protein is CASSLGEQAKNIQYF.

The chain carries TRBV6-5 and TRBJ1-1; 11 nucleotides align to TRBD1. V shed 2 bases, J shed 8 bases, and the junction held 7 bases outside the gene matches. Germline V gives CDR1 MNHEY, CDR2 SVGAGI. The CDR3 totals 15 residues. CDR3 sequence: CASSYGDRGTREAFF. In DNA form, the CDR3 reads TGTGCCAGCAGTTACGGGGACAGGGGGACGAGGGAAGCTTTCTTT.

The chain links TRBV9 to TRBJ2-2; 12 bases are shared with TRBD2. The V segment lost 4 bases and the J segment 5 bases; nucleotides outside the gene matches: 9. Looked up from germline, CDR1 is SGDLS and CDR2 is YYNGEE. This CDR3 has 17 residues. The CDR3 bases are TGTGCCAGCAGCTCCCGGGGGGGGACTAGCGGGACCGGGGAGCTGTTTTTT. Translation: CASSSRGGTSGTGELFF.

The chain employs TRBV10-1 and TRBJ2-2; 7 bases match TRBD2. Germline loops: CDR1 WNHNN, CDR2 SYGVQD (reference sequence). J lost 6 bases, V lost 7 bases, and 11 bases had no gene match. The CDR3 runs 15 residues. The CDR3 DNA sequence: TGCGCCAGCACCAAGGGAGGGTTTTATTCCGGGGAGCTGTTTTTT. The encoded protein is CASTKGGFYSGELFF.

This chain connects TRBV27 to TRBJ2-1; D perhaps matches TRBD1 (5 bases). Germline assignment: CDR1 MNHEY and CDR2 SMNVEV (reference sequence). This CDR3 is built from 17 residues. Trimming took off 3 bases at V and 6 bases at J, with 21 bases between the two ends. Here the CDR3 reads CASSFFGGATLGNEQFF. As DNA, the CDR3 is TGTGCCAGCAGTTTCTTTGGTGGGGCTACCCTAGGCAATGAGCAGTTCTTC.

The chain couples TRBV12-5 to TRBJ2-7; 10 bases fit TRBD2. Germline CDR1 and CDR2: LGHNT and FRNRAP. The CDR3 extends over 16 amino acids. Trimming removed 0 bases from V and 4 bases from J; junction bases left unmatched: 6. CDR3 DNA sequence: TGTGCTAGTGGTTTGGTACCTTTACTAGCGGGATACGAGCAGTACTTC. Amino acid sequence: CASGLVPLLAGYEQYF.

V usage is TRBV4-1 and J usage is TRBJ2-2; 11 bases map to TRBD2. Trimming cost V 4 bases and J 3 bases; bases outside gene matches: 13. This CDR3 region has 19 residues. Germline V CDR1 and CDR2: MGHRA, YSYEKL. CDR3 DNA sequence: TGCGCCAGCAGCCCCACGCGACTAGGGACTAGCGGCTACACCGGGGAGCTGTTTTTT. This translates into CASSPTRLGTSGYTGELFF.

The chain carries TRBV5-1 and TRBJ2-1; D might be TRBD1 (6 bases). This CDR3 is built from 14 residues. Trimming removed 0 bases from V and 8 bases from J, with 12 bases in between. The germline V gene has CDR1 SGHRS and CDR2 YFSETQ. DNA for the CDR3: TGCGCCAGCAGCTTGGCCCAAAAGGGGGATGAGCAGTTCTTC. This translates into CASSLAQKGDEQFF.

The chain has TRBV7-9 and TRBJ2-4; no clear D. Deletions cut 2 bases from V and 8 bases from J, with 7 bases between. The CDR3 is 12 residues long. Germline CDR1 and CDR2: SEHNR and FQNEAQ (reference sequence). CDR3 in DNA: TGTGCCAGCAGCTTAAAGGGTGACATTCAGTACTTC. It specifies CASSLKGDIQYF.

V gene TRBV4-2 combines with J gene TRBJ1-2, with 7 bases fitting TRBD1. V shed 7 bases, J shed 5 bases, and the junction held 7 bases outside the gene matches. Germline V gene data show CDR1 as LGHNA and CDR2 as YNFKEQ. CDR3 length: 13 residues. The CDR3 sequence is CASTKTGQYGYTF. DNA of the CDR3: TGTGCCAGCACGAAGACAGGGCAATATGGCTACACCTTC.